One sample yielded the 2 T cell receptor beta chains listed below, sequenced in a study of shared clonotypes between healthy human individuals. Repertoires were generated with immunoSEQ multiplex PCR, while TCRdb's copy carries only in-frame clones and drops some. The sample lists over 1.5 million clones; around 98% were seen once. Source material: naive CD4+ T cells sorted from blood. Subset given: CD45RA+ positively selected. The source of these receptors is a man aged 25-40 years in good health.

V usage is TRBV5-5 and J usage is TRBJ2-7; TRBD1 might be the D (5 bases). Trimming stripped 4 bases from V and 7 bases from J, with 9 bases between. From germline, CDR1 is SGHKS and CDR2 YYEKEE (reference sequence). The CDR3 covers 11 residues. CDR3 nucleotides: TGTGCCAGCAGCATAAACAGGGAGCAGTACTTC. Translation gives CASSINREQYF.

The gene calls are TRBV7-9 and TRBJ2-7; TRBD2 aligns across 14 bases. V lost 5 bases, J lost 5 bases, and 17 bases stayed unmatched. The germline V gene encodes CDR1 SEHNR and CDR2 FQNEAQ (reference sequence). The CDR3 contains 19 residues. The CDR3 DNA sequence: TGTGCCAGCAGCACCGGGACGGGGACTAGCGGGAGAATGCCCCACGAGCAGTACTTC. Amino acids: CASSTGTGTSGRMPHEQYF.